This T cell receptor (beta chain) originates from a study of blood T cell repertoires in COVID-19. About the study: Acute and convalescent COVID-19 specimens originated in the United States, Italy and Spain. From T cells, B-cell-depleted T cells, or PBMCs came the material, which was cDNA or gDNA.

This clone came up many times. Original data processing: Amplification of reference gene primers provided the estimated nucleated cell counts. The method was immunoSEQ multiplex PCR; TCRdb's version includes in-frame clones alone and lacks a portion of them. Clone size and the V and J calls come from that table; the DNA yielded D and trimming. The data show about 110,000 clones, 72% seen once. Sequenced input: peripheral blood. The TCR was taken from a woman aged 55-69 years with acute or convalescent COVID-19.

The chain's CDR3 is CASSGLNNQPQHF. The CDR3 DNA is TGTGCCAGCTCCGGGTTAAACAATCAGCCCCAGCATTTT. This chain connects TRBV7-2 to TRBJ1-5; D gene unclear. CDR1 is SGHTA, CDR2 FQGNSA, per germline. V lost 8 bases to trimming and J lost 3 bases, with 11 bases between them. The CDR3 loop spans 13 amino acids.